Sequencing of this T cell receptor beta chain was carried out in a study of T cells expressing NK-cell markers. At the level of the study: Cells sorted as CD3+CD56+NKG2C+, CD3+CD56+NKG2C- and CD3+CD56-NKG2C+ T cells supplied the TCR beta repertoires.

Of note for this clonotype: Its specificity is not known.

TCR beta cDNA was generated via 5'RACE template switching incorporating UMIs. TCRdb re-called the 5' RACE reads, yielding one record per CDR3 amino acid sequence without DNA. Its listing shows 200,000 to 300,000 distinct CDR3 sequences. This CDR3 spans 16 amino acids. Germline V gene sequence: CDR1 SNHLY, CDR2 FYNNEI. Study-level points and caveats: In more than 5 donors, dominant CD3+CD56+NKG2C+ clonotypes ranked among the top 10 CD8+ clonotypes. Certain NKG2C+ T cell clones were expanded, and their HCMV specificity remained unclear.

This chain joins TRBV2 and TRBJ1-6. The receptor's source is a man aged 18 to 30 in good health. Sequences were obtained from blood T cells: a sorted CD56 or NKG2C T cell subset, CD4+ or CD8+ T cells, or bulk PBMC T cells (not recorded which). This CDR3 reads CASSEGLGSYNSPLHF.